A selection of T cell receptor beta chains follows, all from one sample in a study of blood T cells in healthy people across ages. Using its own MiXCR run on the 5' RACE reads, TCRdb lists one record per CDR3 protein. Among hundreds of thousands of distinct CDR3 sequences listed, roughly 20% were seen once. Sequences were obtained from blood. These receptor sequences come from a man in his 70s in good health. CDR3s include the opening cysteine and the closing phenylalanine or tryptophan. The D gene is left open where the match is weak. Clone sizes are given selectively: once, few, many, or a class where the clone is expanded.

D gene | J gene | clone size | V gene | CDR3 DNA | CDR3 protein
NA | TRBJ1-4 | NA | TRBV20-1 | TGCAGTGCGGCAGGGGACTTGAATGAAAAACTGTTTTTT | CSAAGDLNEKLFF
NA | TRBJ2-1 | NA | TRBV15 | TGTGCCACCACGGGGAAGGAAAGCGGGTGGAGCTCCTACAATGAGCAGTTCTTC | CATTGKESGWSSYNEQFF
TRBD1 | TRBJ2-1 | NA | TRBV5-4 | TGTGCCAGCAGCATACCCGGGACAGGGGGCCTCAATGAGCAGTTCTTC | CASSIPGTGGLNEQFF
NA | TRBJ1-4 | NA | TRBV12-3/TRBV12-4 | TGTGCCAGCAGTTTCAAAACGGGACTCGGTTACAAAGCTAATGAAAAACTGTTTTTT | CASSFKTGLGYKANEKLFF
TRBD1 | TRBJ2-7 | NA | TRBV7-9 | TGTGCCAGCAGTTTCTCCCGGGACAGGGTGATTGGTGACGAGCAGTACTTC | CASSFSRDRVIGDEQYF
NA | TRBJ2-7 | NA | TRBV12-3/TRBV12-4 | TGTGCCAGCAGTTTACTCCCTCTCGAGCAGTACTTC | CASSLLPLEQYF
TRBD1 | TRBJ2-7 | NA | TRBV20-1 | TGCAGTGCGGGTTCGGGCAGGGGGATCAACGAGCAGTACTTC | CSAGSGRGINEQYF
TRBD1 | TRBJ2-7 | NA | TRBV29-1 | TGCAGCGTTGCGAACAGGGGAAACTACGAGCAGTACTTC | CSVANRGNYEQYF
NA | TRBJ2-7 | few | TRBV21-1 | TGTGCCAGCAGCAAAGTTGCAGGGATCTACGAGCAGTACTTC | CASSKVAGIYEQYF
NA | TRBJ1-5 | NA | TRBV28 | TGTGCCAGTGGGACTAGCGGGAGTGGGGATACGCAGCATTTT | CASGTSGSGDTQHF
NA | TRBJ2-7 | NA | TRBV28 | TGTGCCAGCAGTCGTCCTAGCAGATACGAGCAGTACTTC | CASSRPSRYEQYF
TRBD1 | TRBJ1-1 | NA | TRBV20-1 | TGCAGTGCTAGCCCAGGGGGCGCGGACACTGAAGCTTTCTTT | CSASPGGADTEAFF
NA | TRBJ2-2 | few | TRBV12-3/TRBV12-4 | TGTGCCAGCAGTCCCCAGGGGGGAGGGGTCACCGGGGAGCTGTTTTTT | CASSPQGGGVTGELFF
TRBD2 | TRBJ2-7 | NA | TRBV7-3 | TGTGCCAGCAGCTTAGAACTAGCGGGAGGGTCCTACGAGCAGTACTTC | CASSLELAGGSYEQYF
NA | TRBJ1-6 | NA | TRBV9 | TGTGCCAGCAGCGTCGGGCGGGCGGACAATTCACCCCTCCACTTT | CASSVGRADNSPLHF
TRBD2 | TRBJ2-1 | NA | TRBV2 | TGTGCCAGCAGTGAGGTAGCGGGAGTCTCCTACAATGAGCAGTTCTTC | CASSEVAGVSYNEQFF
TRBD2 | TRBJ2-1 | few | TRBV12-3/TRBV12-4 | TGTGCCAGCAGTTTGGTAGCGGGAGGGGATGAGCAGTTCTTC | CASSLVAGGDEQFF